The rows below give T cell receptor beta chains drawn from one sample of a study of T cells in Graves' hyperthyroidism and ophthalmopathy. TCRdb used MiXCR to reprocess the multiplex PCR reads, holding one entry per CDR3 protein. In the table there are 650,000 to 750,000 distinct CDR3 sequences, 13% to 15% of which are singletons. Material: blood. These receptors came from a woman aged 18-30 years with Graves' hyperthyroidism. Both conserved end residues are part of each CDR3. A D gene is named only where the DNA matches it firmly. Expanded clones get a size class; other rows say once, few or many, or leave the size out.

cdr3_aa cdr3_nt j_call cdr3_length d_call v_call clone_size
CATSRGMVIRGLGPEAFF TGTGCCACCAGCAGAGGGATGGTGATACGGGGTCTGGGTCCTGAAGCTTTCTTT TRBJ1-1 18 - TRBV15 -
CASSQVVPGRASGGEQFF TGTGCCAGCAGCCAAGTGGTTCCCGGGAGGGCCTCTGGGGGTGAGCAGTTCTTC TRBJ2-1 18 TRBD2 TRBV14 -
CASSLGRRYIQYF TGCGCCAGCAGCTTGGGAAGGAGGTACATTCAGTACTTC TRBJ2-4 13 - TRBV5-1 few
CASSRAGERGFF TGTGCCAGCAGCCGTGCCGGGGAAAGGGGGTTCTTC TRBJ2-1 12 - TRBV11-3 -
CASSQDRAGYYNEQFF TGTGCCAGCAGCCAAGATCGGGCGGGTTACTACAATGAGCAGTTCTTC TRBJ2-1 16 - TRBV14 few
CASSHNLAGVTDTQYF TGTGCCAGCAGCCACAATCTAGCGGGGGTCACAGATACGCAGTATTTT TRBJ2-3 16 TRBD2 TRBV9 few
CASQSAGWDRTYEQYF TGTGCCAGCCAGTCGGCCGGATGGGACCGAACCTACGAGCAGTACTTC TRBJ2-7 16 - TRBV2 many
CASKGWGSTDTQYF TGTGCCAGCAAGGGGTGGGGTAGTACAGATACGCAGTATTTT TRBJ2-3 14 - TRBV28 -
CASSIWFGQDKEQYF TGTGCCAGTAGTATCTGGTTTGGGCAGGATAAAGAGCAGTACTTC TRBJ2-7 15 - TRBV19 once
CSVDGAPGETQYF TGCAGCGTTGATGGGGCCCCTGGGGAGACCCAGTACTTC TRBJ2-5 13 - TRBV29-1 -
CASTAPVGAATNEKLFF TGTGCCAGCACCGCACCTGTGGGGGCCGCAACTAATGAAAAACTGTTTTTT TRBJ1-4 17 - TRBV2 -
CSVAPRLNEKLFF TGCAGCGTTGCCCCCAGGCTAAATGAAAAACTGTTTTTT TRBJ1-4 13 - TRBV29-1 -
CASSQFWGPNSPLHF TGTGCCAGCAGCCAATTTTGGGGTCCTAATTCACCCCTCCACTTT TRBJ1-6 15 - TRBV4-2 -
CAWRGKRPNYGYTF TGTGCCTGGAGAGGAAAGAGGCCCAACTATGGCTACACCTTC TRBJ1-2 14 - TRBV30 many
CASSQAGSGTEAFF TGTGCCAGCAGCCAGGCCGGGTCGGGGACCGAAGCTTTCTTT TRBJ1-1 14 - TRBV3-1 many
CASSSPWAGSPDTQYF TGTGCCAGCAGCTCCCCTTGGGCGGGAAGTCCAGATACGCAGTATTTT TRBJ2-3 16 - TRBV7-2 many
CAISESGTGRDEQFF TGTGCCATCAGTGAGTCGGGGACAGGTAGGGATGAGCAGTTCTTC TRBJ2-1 15 TRBD1 TRBV10-3 -
CASSENLGTNEKLFF TGTGCCAGCAGTGAAAACCTTGGGACTAATGAAAAACTGTTTTTT TRBJ1-4 15 - TRBV2 many
CAGPMPTGHEQFF TGTGCCGGACCAATGCCAACGGGACATGAGCAGTTCTTC TRBJ2-1 13 - TRBV30 -
CASWNDQPQHF TGTGCCAGCTGGAATGATCAGCCCCAGCATTTT TRBJ1-5 11 - TRBV6-1 -
CASSTQTGHGYTF TGTGCCAGCAGTACCCAAACAGGGCATGGCTACACCTTC TRBJ1-2 13 - TRBV27 few
CASSHRTSGTYNEQFF TGTGCCAGCAGTCATCGGACTAGCGGGACCTACAATGAGCAGTTCTTC TRBJ2-1 16 TRBD2 TRBV14 few
CASSDPGQGLYGYTF TGTGCCAGCAGTGACCCGGGACAGGGCCTCTATGGCTACACCTTC TRBJ1-2 15 TRBD1 TRBV25-1 -
CASRINSGRFYEQYF TGTGCCAGCAGGATAAATAGCGGGAGGTTCTACGAGCAGTACTTC TRBJ2-7 15 TRBD2 TRBV12-3/TRBV12-4 many
CATSAPGTTGELFF TGTGCCACCAGTGCCCCAGGGACCACCGGGGAGCTGTTTTTT TRBJ2-2 14 - TRBV24-1 few
CASSHGAAGSYEQYF TGTGCCAGCAGCCACGGGGCCGCCGGCTCCTACGAGCAGTACTTC TRBJ2-7 15 - TRBV2 few
CASSQASTPLLRQLIAKNIQYF TGTGCCAGCAGCCAAGCATCTACCCCCCTCTTAAGACAGCTTATAGCCAAAAACATTCAGTACTTC TRBJ2-4 22 - TRBV11-1 -
CAISEPTRDPYTDTQYF TGTGCCATCAGTGAGCCGACCCGGGACCCCTACACAGATACGCAGTATTTT TRBJ2-3 17 - TRBV10-3 -
CASRLRNYNSPLHF TGTGCCAGCAGGTTGAGGAACTACAATTCACCCCTCCACTTT TRBJ1-6 14 - TRBV2 -
CASSQLQAMNTEAFF TGCGCCAGCAGCCAATTGCAGGCCATGAACACTGAAGCTTTCTTT TRBJ1-1 15 - TRBV4-1 many
CATRGHNEQFF TGTGCCACCAGGGGTCACAATGAGCAGTTCTTC TRBJ2-1 11 - TRBV24-1 -
CASSLGRSTSEQYF TGTGCCAGCAGCTTAGGTCGGAGCACCTCGGAGCAGTACTTC TRBJ2-7 14 - TRBV7-9 few
CAWSVMSGVFEKLFF TGTGCCTGGAGTGTGATGTCAGGGGTGTTTGAAAAACTGTTTTTT TRBJ1-4 15 - TRBV30 few
CASSLAPGQYNEQFF TGTGCCAGCAGCTTAGCTCCGGGACAGTACAATGAGCAGTTCTTC TRBJ2-1 15 TRBD1 TRBV7-2 many
CATSASNQPQHF TGTGCCACCAGTGCTTCAAATCAGCCCCAGCATTTT TRBJ1-5 12 - TRBV24-1 few
CASSVSGQGAYEQYF TGTGCCAGCAGCGTATCAGGACAGGGGGCCTACGAGCAGTACTTC TRBJ2-7 15 TRBD1 TRBV9 few
CASSWHQGSYEQYF TGTGCCAGCAGTTGGCATCAAGGATCCTACGAGCAGTACTTC TRBJ2-7 14 - TRBV28 -
CSVATGRRYGYTF TGCAGCGTCGCGACAGGGCGGCGCTATGGCTACACCTTC TRBJ1-2 13 TRBD1 TRBV29-1 -
CASRATGEAEAFF TGTGCCAGCAGGGCTACAGGGGAGGCTGAAGCTTTCTTT TRBJ1-1 13 TRBD1 TRBV5-8 many
CAWSTDSNGEQYF TGTGCCTGGAGTACGGACTCGAATGGGGAGCAGTACTTC TRBJ2-7 13 - TRBV30 many
CASSYTANTGELFF TGTGCCAGCAGCTATACAGCGAACACCGGGGAGCTGTTTTTT TRBJ2-2 14 - TRBV7-8 many
CASSEAGQGITQYF TGTGCCAGCAGTGAGGCGGGACAGGGAATAACCCAGTACTTC TRBJ2-5 14 TRBD1 TRBV6-1 -
CASSLVGGLAGGRFNTGELFF TGTGCCAGCAGCTTAGTTGGTGGACTAGCGGGAGGGAGGTTCAACACCGGGGAGCTGTTTTTT TRBJ2-2 21 TRBD2 TRBV11-2 few
CAISQKGHEGAEQYF TGTGCCATCAGCCAAAAAGGGCACGAGGGGGCCGAGCAGTACTTC TRBJ2-7 15 TRBD1 TRBV10-3 many
CASSPSGLAGGYQETQYF TGTGCCAGCAGTCCTTCGGGACTAGCGGGAGGGTACCAAGAGACCCAGTACTTC TRBJ2-5 18 TRBD2 TRBV12-3/TRBV12-4 few
CASSIAGHTGELFF TGTGCCAGCAGTATAGCGGGTCACACCGGGGAGCTGTTTTTT TRBJ2-2 14 TRBD2 TRBV6-2/TRBV6-3 many
CASSLVPRGGSYNEQFF TGTGCCAGCAGCTTAGTCCCCCGGGGGGGCTCCTACAATGAGCAGTTCTTC TRBJ2-1 17 TRBD2 TRBV7-2 many
CSVEGRRGSSYEQYF TGCAGCGTTGAGGGGCGCAGGGGGAGCTCCTACGAGCAGTACTTC TRBJ2-7 15 TRBD1 TRBV29-1 -
CSARAQDRGRTDTQYF TGCAGTGCTAGAGCACAGGACAGGGGGCGCACAGATACGCAGTATTTT TRBJ2-3 16 TRBD1 TRBV20-1 -
CASSYSRAAYGNTIYF TGTGCCAGCAGTTACTCTCGGGCAGCTTATGGAAACACCATATATTTT TRBJ1-3 16 - TRBV6-5 few
CASSTIVSGTGETQYF TGTGCCAGCTCAACCATTGTCAGCGGGACTGGAGAGACCCAGTACTTC TRBJ2-5 16 TRBD2 TRBV18 -
CASSMGLATYEQYF TGTGCCAGTAGTATGGGACTAGCGACTTACGAGCAGTACTTC TRBJ2-7 14 TRBD2 TRBV19 many
CASSLKLAGVTGELFF TGTGCCAGCAGCCTAAAACTAGCGGGAGTCACCGGGGAGCTGTTTTTT TRBJ2-2 16 TRBD2 TRBV13 many
CSANGLAGAGSYEQYF TGCAGCGCTAACGGACTAGCGGGAGCGGGCTCCTACGAGCAGTACTTC TRBJ2-7 16 TRBD2 TRBV29-1 -
CASSLLRGWLTDSYEQYF TGTGCCAGCAGCTTATTGCGGGGGTGGCTCACAGACTCCTACGAGCAGTACTTC TRBJ2-7 18 TRBD2 TRBV5-5 few
CASSTPGLAYEQYF TGTGCCAGTAGTACCCCGGGTCTTGCCTACGAGCAGTACTTC TRBJ2-7 14 - TRBV19 few
CASSQASQLYYEQYF TGCGCCAGCAGCCAAGCGAGTCAACTATACTACGAGCAGTACTTC TRBJ2-7 15 - TRBV4-3 -